The present entry profiles one T cell receptor (beta chain) with its context. This sample is drawn from a study of blood T cell repertoires in COVID-19. Turning to the study itself: Acute and convalescent COVID-19 specimens originated in the United States, Italy and Spain. T cells, B-cell-depleted T cells, or PBMCs provided the cDNA or gDNA that served as material.

Original processing notes: Reference gene primers were amplified, and this amplification served to estimate nucleated cell counts. TCRdb's copy holds only in-frame clones and misses some; the assay was immunoSEQ multiplex PCR. V and J calls and clone size are those listed in that table; D and trimming were worked out from the DNA. Of about 86,000 clones in the sample, roughly 78% were seen once. Source material: peripheral blood. The sequence was collected from a woman of 80 years or more with acute or convalescent COVID-19.

The CDR3 is CATSRDTLQSTDTQYF. CDR3 bases: TGTGCCACCAGCAGAGACACCCTACAGAGCACAGATACGCAGTATTTT. The V gene is TRBV15, the J gene TRBJ2-3; D gene ambiguous. The CDR3 length is 16 residues. Germline values: CDR1 LNHNV, CDR2 YYDKDF (reference sequence). The V end was cut by 0 bases, the J end by 0 bases, with 10 bases between.